The clone carrying this TCR beta chain was recorded a few times. The antigen remains unidentified. The length of the CDR3 is 15 residues. Germline CDR1 KGHDR, CDR2 SFDVKD. Trimming took 5 bases from V and 6 from J; bases not matched to a gene: 7. The data derive from a study of T cell repertoires in cytomegalovirus infection. TCRdb ran MiXCR on the reads and lists one entry per CDR3 protein. The sample consists of about 770,000 distinct CDR3 sequences, almost 30% of them appearing once. This rearrangement joins TRBV24-1 to TRBJ1-5; TRBD1 matches 9 bases. The clonotype was recovered from a human donor in good health (CMV status not recorded). Some clones in this sample may be carry-over from other donors' samples. The material sequenced was cultured CD8+ T cells from PBMCs, taken from culture after CMV antigen stimulation. The CDR3 region has the DNA TGTGCCACCAGTGCTGACAGGGGGGAAGGTCAGCCCCAGCATTTT. It yields the protein CATSADRGEGQPQHF.